This TCR beta chain stems from a study of shared clonotypes between healthy human individuals. The repertoire was sequenced with immunoSEQ multiplex PCR; TCRdb's copy has only in-frame clones and lacks some. This sample yields millions of clones, of which about 95% are seen a single time; approximately 1.2% belongs to the top ten. Note on this clone: Other DNA sequences in this sample translate to the same CDR3.

CD45RO-negative cells were positively selected for CCR7, leaving out terminally differentiated effector memory CD45RA+ cells. Recent vaccinations or acute infections were absent in the healthy HIV-negative adult donors. The V gene's germline CDR1 is MNHEY and CDR2 SMNVEV (reference sequence). The CDR3 runs 15 residues. The V segment lost 6 bases and the J segment 4 bases; nucleotides outside the gene matches: 6. The chain combines TRBV27 with TRBJ2-5; 12 bases fit TRBD2. This receptor was taken from a man aged 18 to 30 in good health. What was sequenced was naive CD8+ T cells sorted from blood. This CDR3 is CASSASGGAGETQYF. DNA of the CDR3: TGTGCCAGCAGCGCTAGCGGGGGGGCAGGAGAGACCCAGTACTTC.